This T cell receptor (beta chain) was sequenced for a study of T cells after yellow fever vaccination. Study as a whole: For low cell numbers, libraries were made with SMART-Seq v4 Ultra Low Input.

Overall study findings and caveats: Clonotype sharing between CD4 and CD8 compartments was small. The secondary response was weaker, and its peak arrived faster, on day 5 versus 15.

CDR1 and CDR2 from the germline V gene are SEHNR and FQNEAQ (reference sequence). This CDR3 has 15 amino acids. Trimming pared 7 bases from V and 4 bases from J, leaving 17 bases between. This clonotype was picked up many times. UMIs and a universal primer site were added when TCR cDNA was made by 5'RACE template switching. TCRdb re-analysed the 5' RACE reads in MiXCR, keeping a single row per CDR3 protein. The table has about 14,000 distinct CDR3 sequences, about 7.3% seen once; the top ten hold roughly 1.6%. The TCR originated in a man between 18 and 35 years old who received the YFV17D yellow fever vaccine. V usage is TRBV7-9 and J usage is TRBJ2-1; D is perhaps TRBD2 (7 bases). Sequencing was performed on PBMCs, either bulk or a sorted T-cell subset (CD4+, CD8+, memory, or dextramer-sorted; not recorded which), taken on the day of the yellow fever booster vaccination. CDR3 DNA: TGTGCCAGCACTGGGGGGGGGCTCGTATACAATGAGCAGTTCTTC. Translated, it gives CASTGGGLVYNEQFF.